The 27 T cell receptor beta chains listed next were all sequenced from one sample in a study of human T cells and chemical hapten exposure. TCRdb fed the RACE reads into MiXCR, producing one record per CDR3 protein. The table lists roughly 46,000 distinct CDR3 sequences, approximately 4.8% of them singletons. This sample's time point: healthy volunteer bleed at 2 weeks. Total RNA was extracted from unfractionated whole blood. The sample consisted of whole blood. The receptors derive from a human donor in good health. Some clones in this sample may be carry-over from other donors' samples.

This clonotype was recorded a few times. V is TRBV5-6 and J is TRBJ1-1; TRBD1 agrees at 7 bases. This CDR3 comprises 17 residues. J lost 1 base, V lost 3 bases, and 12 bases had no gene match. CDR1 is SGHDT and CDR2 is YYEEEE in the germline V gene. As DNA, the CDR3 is TGTGCCAGCAGCTCCTGGGGTCAGGGACAGAAGAACACTGAAGCTTTCTTT. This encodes CASSSWGQGQKNTEAFF.

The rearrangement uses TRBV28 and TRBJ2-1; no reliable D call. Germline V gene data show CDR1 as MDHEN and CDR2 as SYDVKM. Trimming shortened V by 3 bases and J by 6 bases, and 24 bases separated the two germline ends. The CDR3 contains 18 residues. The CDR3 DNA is TGTGCCAGCAGTTTTAGGTGGCGGAGACGCCTTATGATCAATGAGCAGTTCTTC. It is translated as CASSFRWRRRLMINEQFF.

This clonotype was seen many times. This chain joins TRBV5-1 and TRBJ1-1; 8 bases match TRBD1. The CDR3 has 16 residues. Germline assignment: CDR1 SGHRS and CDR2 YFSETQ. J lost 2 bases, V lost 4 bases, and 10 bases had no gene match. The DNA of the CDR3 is TGCGCCAGCAGCCCCCGGACAGGGAGAAAAAACACTGAAGCTTTCTTT. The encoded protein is CASSPRTGRKNTEAFF. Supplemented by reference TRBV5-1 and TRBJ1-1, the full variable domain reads KAGVTQTPRYLIKTRGQQVTLSCSPISGHRSVSWYQQTPGQGLQFLFEYFSETQRNKGNFPGRFSGRQFSNSRSEMNVSTLELGDSALYLCASSPRTGRKNTEAFFGQGTRLTVV.

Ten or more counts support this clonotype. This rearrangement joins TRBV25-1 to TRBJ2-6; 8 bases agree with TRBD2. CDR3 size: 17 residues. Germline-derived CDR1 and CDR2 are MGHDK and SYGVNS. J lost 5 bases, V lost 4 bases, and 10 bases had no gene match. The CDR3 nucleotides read TGTGCCAGCAGTGGGTTAGCGGGGACGAGTCGGGCCAACGTCCTGACTTTC. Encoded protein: CASSGLAGTSRANVLTF.

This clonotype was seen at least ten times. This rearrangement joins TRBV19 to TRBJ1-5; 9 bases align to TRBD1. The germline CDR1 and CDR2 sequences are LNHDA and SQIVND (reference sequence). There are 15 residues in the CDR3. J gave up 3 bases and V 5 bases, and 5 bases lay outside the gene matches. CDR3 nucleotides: TGTGCCAGTAGTTGGGACAGGGCCTTCAATCAGCCCCAGCATTTT. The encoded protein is CASSWDRAFNQPQHF.

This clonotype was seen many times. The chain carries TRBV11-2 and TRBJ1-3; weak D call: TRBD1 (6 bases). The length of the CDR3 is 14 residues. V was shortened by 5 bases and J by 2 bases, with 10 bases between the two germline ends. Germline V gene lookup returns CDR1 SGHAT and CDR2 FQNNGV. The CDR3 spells CASSHGGPGNTIYF. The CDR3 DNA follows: TGTGCCAGCAGCCACGGGGGGCCTGGAAACACCATATATTTT.

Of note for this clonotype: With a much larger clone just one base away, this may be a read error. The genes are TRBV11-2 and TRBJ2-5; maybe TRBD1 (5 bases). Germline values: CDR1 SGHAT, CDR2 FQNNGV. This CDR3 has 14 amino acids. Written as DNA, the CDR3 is TGTGCCAGCAGCTTATGGGGCCACCAAGAGGCCCAGTACTTC. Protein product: CASSLWGHQEAQYF.

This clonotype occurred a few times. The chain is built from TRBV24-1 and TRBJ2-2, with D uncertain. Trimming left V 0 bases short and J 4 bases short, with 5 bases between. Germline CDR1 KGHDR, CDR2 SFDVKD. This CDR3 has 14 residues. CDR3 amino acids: CATSDLWGTGELFF. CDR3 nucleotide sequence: TGTGCCACCAGTGATTTGTGGGGCACCGGGGAGCTGTTTTTT.

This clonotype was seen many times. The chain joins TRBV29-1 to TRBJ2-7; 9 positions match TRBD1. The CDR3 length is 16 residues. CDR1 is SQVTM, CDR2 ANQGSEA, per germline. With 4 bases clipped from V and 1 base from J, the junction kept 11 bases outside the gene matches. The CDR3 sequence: CSVVNPGTGLSYEQYF. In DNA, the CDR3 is TGCAGCGTTGTAAATCCCGGGACAGGGTTATCCTACGAGCAGTACTTC.

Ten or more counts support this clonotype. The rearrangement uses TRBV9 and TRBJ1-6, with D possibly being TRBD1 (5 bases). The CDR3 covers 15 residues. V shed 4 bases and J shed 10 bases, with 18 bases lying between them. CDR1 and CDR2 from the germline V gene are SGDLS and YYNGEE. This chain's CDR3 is CASSRNRAWGSPLHF. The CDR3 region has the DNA TGTGCCAGCAGCCGTAACCGGGCCTGGGGCTCACCCCTCCACTTT. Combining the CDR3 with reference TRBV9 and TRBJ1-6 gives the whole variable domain DSGVTQTPKHLITATGQRVTLRCSPRSGDLSVYWYQQSLDQGLQFLIQYYNGEERAKGNILERFSAQQFPDLHSELNLSSLELGDSALYFCASSRNRAWGSPLHFGNGTRLTVT.

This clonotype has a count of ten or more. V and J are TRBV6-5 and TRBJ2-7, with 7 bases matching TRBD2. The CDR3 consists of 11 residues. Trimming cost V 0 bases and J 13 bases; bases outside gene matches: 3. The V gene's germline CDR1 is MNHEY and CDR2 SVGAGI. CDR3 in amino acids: CASSYSGGSYF. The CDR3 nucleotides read TGTGCCAGCAGTTACTCAGGCGGGAGCTACTTC.

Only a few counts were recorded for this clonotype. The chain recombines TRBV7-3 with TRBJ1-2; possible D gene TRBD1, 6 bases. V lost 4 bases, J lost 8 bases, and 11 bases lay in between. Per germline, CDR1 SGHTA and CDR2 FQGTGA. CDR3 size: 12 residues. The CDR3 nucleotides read TGTGCCAGCAGCTCAGGGGTCGGAGGCTACACCTTC. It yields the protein CASSSGVGGYTF.

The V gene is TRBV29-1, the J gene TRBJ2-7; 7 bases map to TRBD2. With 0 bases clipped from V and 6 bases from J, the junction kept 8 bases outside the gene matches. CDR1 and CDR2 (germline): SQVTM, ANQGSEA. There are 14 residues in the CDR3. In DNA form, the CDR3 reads TGCAGCGTTGAAGATCGCGGGACTACCCTCGAGCAGTACTTC. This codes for CSVEDRGTTLEQYF.

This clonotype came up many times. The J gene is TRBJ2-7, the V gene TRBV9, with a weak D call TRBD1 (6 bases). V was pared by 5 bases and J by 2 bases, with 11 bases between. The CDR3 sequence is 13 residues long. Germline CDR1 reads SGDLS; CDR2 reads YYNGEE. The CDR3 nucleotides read TGTGCCAGCAGTGTGGACAGTCCCTACGAGCAGTACTTC. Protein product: CASSVDSPYEQYF.

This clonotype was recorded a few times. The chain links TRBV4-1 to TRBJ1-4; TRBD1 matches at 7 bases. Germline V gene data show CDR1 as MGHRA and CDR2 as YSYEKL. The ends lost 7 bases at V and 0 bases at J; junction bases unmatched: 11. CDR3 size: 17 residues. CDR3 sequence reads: CASNYPGQETTNEKLFF. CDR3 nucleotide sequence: TGCGCCAGCAATTACCCAGGACAGGAGACAACTAATGAAAAACTGTTTTTT.

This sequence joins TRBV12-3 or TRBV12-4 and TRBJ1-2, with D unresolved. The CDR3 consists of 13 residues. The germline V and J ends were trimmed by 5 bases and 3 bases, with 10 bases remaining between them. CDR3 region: CASSVYGDYGYTF. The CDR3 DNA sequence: TGTGCCAGCAGTGTGTACGGAGACTATGGCTACACCTTC.

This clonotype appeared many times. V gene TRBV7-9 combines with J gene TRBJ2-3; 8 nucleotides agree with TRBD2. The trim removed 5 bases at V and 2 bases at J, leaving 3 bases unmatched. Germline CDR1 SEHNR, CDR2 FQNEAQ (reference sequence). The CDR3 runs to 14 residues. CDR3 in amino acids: CASSNSGDTDTQYF. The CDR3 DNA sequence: TGTGCCAGCAGCAATAGCGGGGACACAGATACGCAGTATTTT. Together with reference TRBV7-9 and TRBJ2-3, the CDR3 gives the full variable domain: DTGVSQNPRHKITKRGQNVTFRCDPISEHNRLYWYRQTLGQGPEFLTYFQNEAQLEKSRLLSDRFSAERPKGSFSTLEIQRTEQGDSAMYLCASSNSGDTDTQYFGPGTRLTVL.

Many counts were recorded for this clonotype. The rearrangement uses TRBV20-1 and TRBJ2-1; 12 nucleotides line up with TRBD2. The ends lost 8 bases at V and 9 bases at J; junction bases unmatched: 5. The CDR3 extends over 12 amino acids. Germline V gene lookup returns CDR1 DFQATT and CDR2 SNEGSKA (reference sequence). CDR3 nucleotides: TGCAGTTCGACTAGCGGGAGAGGTGAGCAGTTCTTC. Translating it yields CSSTSGRGEQFF.

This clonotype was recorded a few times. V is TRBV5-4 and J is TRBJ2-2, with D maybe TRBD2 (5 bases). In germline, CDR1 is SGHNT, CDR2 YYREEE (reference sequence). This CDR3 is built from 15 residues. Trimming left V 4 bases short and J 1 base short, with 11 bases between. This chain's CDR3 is CASSPEAENTGELFF. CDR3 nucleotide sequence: TGTGCCAGCAGCCCGGAAGCGGAGAACACCGGGGAGCTGTTTTTT.

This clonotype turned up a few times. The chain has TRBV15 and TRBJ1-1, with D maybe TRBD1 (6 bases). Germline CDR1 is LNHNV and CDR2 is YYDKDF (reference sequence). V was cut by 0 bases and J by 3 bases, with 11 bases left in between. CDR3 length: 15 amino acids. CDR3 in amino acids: CATSRDPTGYTEAFF. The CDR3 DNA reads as TGTGCCACCAGCAGAGATCCTACAGGGTACACTGAAGCTTTCTTT.

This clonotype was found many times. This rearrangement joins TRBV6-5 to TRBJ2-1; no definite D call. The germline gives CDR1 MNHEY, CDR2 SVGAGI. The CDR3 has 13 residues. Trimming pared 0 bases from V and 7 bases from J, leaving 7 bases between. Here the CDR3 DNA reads TGTGCCAGCAGTTACTCGAAGGGAAATGAGCAGTTCTTC. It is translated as CASSYSKGNEQFF.

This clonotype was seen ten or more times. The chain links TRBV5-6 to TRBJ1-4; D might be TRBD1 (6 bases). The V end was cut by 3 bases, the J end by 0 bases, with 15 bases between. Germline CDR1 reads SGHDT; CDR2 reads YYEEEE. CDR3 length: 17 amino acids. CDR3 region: CASSSQGAITTNEKLFF. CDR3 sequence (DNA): TGTGCCAGCAGCTCACAGGGAGCAATAACAACTAATGAAAAACTGTTTTTT.

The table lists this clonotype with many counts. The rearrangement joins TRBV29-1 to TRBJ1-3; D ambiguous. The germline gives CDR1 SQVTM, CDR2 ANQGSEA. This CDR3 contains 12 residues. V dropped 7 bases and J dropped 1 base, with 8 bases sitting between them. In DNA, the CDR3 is TGCAGCGGTTCCTATTCTGGAAACACCATATATTTT. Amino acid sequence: CSGSYSGNTIYF.

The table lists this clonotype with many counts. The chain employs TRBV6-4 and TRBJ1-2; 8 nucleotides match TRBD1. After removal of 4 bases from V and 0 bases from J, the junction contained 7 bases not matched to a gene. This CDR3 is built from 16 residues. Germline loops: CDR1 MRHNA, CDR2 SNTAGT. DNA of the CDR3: TGTGCCAGCAGTGCTCAAACAGGGGGAGCTAACTATGGCTACACCTTC. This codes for CASSAQTGGANYGYTF.

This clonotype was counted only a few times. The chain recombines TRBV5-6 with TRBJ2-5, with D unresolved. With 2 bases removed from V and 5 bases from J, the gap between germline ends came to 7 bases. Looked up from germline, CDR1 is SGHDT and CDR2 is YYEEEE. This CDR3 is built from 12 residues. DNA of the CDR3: TGTGCCAGCAGCTTCATAGGGGAGACCCAGTACTTC. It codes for CASSFIGETQYF.

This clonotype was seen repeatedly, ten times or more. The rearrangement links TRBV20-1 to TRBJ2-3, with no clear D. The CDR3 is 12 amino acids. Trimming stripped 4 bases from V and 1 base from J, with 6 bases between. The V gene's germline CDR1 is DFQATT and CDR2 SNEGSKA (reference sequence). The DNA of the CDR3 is TGCAGTGCTACCCTCCGCACAGATACGCAGTATTTT. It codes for CSATLRTDTQYF.

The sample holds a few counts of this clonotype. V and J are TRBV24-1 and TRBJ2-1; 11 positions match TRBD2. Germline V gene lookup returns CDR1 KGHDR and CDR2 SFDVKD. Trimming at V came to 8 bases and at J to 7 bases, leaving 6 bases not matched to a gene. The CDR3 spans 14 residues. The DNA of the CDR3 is TGTGCCACCAAAGCAACTAGCGGGAGAAATGAGCAGTTCTTC. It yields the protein CATKATSGRNEQFF.